The T cell receptor (beta chain) under discussion was sequenced for a study of early T cells in non-severe SARS-CoV-2 infection. Study information: Sequencing input comprised bulk RNA from unsorted whole blood; chain pairing was not available.

This CDR3 comprises 18 residues. V shed 3 bases, J shed 6 bases, and the junction held 11 bases outside the gene matches. Individual cDNA molecules were tagged with unique molecular identifiers, the study reported. TCRdb reanalysed the 5' RACE reads using MiXCR and keeps one entry per CDR3 protein. The sample carries some 97,000 distinct CDR3 sequences, around 10% recorded once. This TCR derives from an adult who was a healthcare worker with PCR-confirmed SARS-CoV-2 infection or an uninfected control (not recorded which). The chain joins TRBV12-3 or TRBV12-4 to TRBJ1-6; 10 positions match TRBD1. Sample: whole blood, taken at baseline. The CDR3 sequence: CASSFIFLGQGSNSPLHF. CDR3 DNA sequence: TGTGCCAGCAGTTTTATTTTTTTGGGACAGGGGTCTAATTCACCCCTCCACTTT.